A single sample is the source of the 23 T cell receptor beta chains below, sequenced in a study of T cell responses to AZD1222 COVID-19 vaccine. Using immunoSEQ multiplex PCR, the repertoire was profiled, and TCRdb retains in-frame clones only, with some absent. The data show 120,000 to 150,000 clones, with approximately 90% seen just once and roughly 5% held by the top ten. The sequencing used peripheral blood, collected on day 0 of AZD1222 vaccination. The receptor source for this set is an adult in good health.

The chain has TRBV9 and TRBJ1-5, with 7 bases aligning to TRBD1. Germline CDR1 and CDR2: SGDLS and YYNGEE. Losses at the gene ends were 0 bases for V and 10 bases for J; bases not matched to a gene: 7. CDR3 length equals 14 residues. As DNA, the CDR3 is TGTGCCAGCAGCGTAGCTACGGAGGGGGCACCCCAGCATTTT. Residues: CASSVATEGAPQHF.

This clone was seen once. V usage is TRBV9 and J usage is TRBJ1-1; D might be TRBD1 (6 bases). Trimming stripped 4 bases from V and 1 base from J, with 14 bases between. This CDR3 has 15 amino acids. The germline V gene has CDR1 SGDLS and CDR2 YYNGEE. CDR3 bases: TGTGCCAGCAGCCCCTGGGACACGGCGAACACTGAAGCTTTCTTT. The encoded protein is CASSPWDTANTEAFF.

V is TRBV7-8 and J is TRBJ2-5, with D possibly TRBD1 on 5 matching bases. Germline loops: CDR1 SGHVS, CDR2 FQNEAQ. This CDR3 is 15 amino acids long. V was pared by 1 base and J by 0 bases, with 9 bases between. CDR3 DNA: TGTGCCAGCAGCTTAGGGCAGGGATACCAAGAGACCCAGTACTTC. Translated, it gives CASSLGQGYQETQYF.

The CDR3 sequence: CASSLLGTSITNTGELFF. The CDR3 coding sequence is TGCGCCAGCAGCCTACTCGGGACTAGCATAACGAACACCGGGGAGCTGTTTTTT. V gene TRBV5-1 combines with J gene TRBJ2-2, with 9 bases aligning to TRBD2. The CDR3 spans 18 residues. J gave up 0 bases and V 4 bases, and 10 bases lay outside the gene matches. The germline V gene encodes CDR1 SGHRS and CDR2 YFSETQ.

The chain combines TRBV7-9 with TRBJ1-1; no clear D gene. V lost 1 base to trimming and J lost 0 bases, with 12 bases between them. The length of the CDR3 is 16 residues. CDR1 is SEHNR, CDR2 FQNEAQ, per germline (reference sequence). Here the CDR3 reads CASSLGFTGMNTEAFF. The CDR3, as DNA: TGTGCCAGCAGCTTAGGGTTTACGGGGATGAACACTGAAGCTTTCTTT.

The rearrangement joins TRBV7-3 to TRBJ1-6; D is undetermined. Per germline, CDR1 SGHTA and CDR2 FQGTGA. Trimming removed 4 bases at V and 9 bases at J, with 16 bases between. The CDR3 extends over 15 amino acids. The CDR3 coding sequence is TGTGCCAGCAGCTCCGGGAGTTTAGGGCTTTCACCCCTCCACTTT. This translates into CASSSGSLGLSPLHF.

CDR3 nucleotide sequence: TGCGCCAGCAGCCAACGCAGGACAGGTGGAAACACCATATATTTT. Its translation: CASSQRRTGGNTIYF. The chain employs TRBV4-3 and TRBJ1-3; 7 bases fit TRBD1. From germline, CDR1 is LGHNA and CDR2 YSLEER. V was pared by 2 bases and J by 3 bases, with 4 bases of the junction left unmatched. CDR3 length: 15 amino acids.

V is TRBV5-4 and J is TRBJ1-6; 8 nucleotides agree with TRBD1. Germline trimming cut 2 bases from V and 4 bases from J; bases unmatched to any gene: 2. Germline V gene lookup returns CDR1 SGHNT and CDR2 YYREEE (reference sequence). The CDR3 covers 15 residues. CDR3 sequence: CASSLNRGYNSPLHF. CDR3 nucleotides: TGTGCCAGCAGCTTAAACAGGGGGTATAATTCACCCCTCCACTTT.

The chain uses TRBV7-2 and TRBJ1-2; tentatively, D is TRBD1 (6 bases). The germline CDR1 and CDR2 sequences are SGHTA and FQGNSA. Trimming took off 1 base at V and 7 bases at J, with 16 bases between the two ends. The CDR3 spans 15 residues. The CDR3 DNA reads as TGTGCCAGCAGCTTAGTGGCGGGGGCAAGGCCTGGCTACACCTTC. Amino acid sequence: CASSLVAGARPGYTF. The variable domain in full, with the rest retrieved from reference TRBV7-2 and TRBJ1-2, is GAGVSQSPSNKVTEKGKDVELRCDPISGHTALYWYRQSLGQGLEFLIYFQGNSAPDKSGLPSDRFSAERTGGSVSTLTIQRTQQEDSAVYLCASSLVAGARPGYTFGSGTRLTVV.

V and J are TRBV29-1 and TRBJ2-7; TRBD1 might be the D (5 bases). The CDR3 has 12 amino acids. V was pared by 7 bases and J by 5 bases, with 15 bases between. Germline CDR1 reads SQVTM; CDR2 reads ANQGSEA. This CDR3 is CSAEGVIDEQYF. The CDR3 coding sequence is TGCAGCGCCGAAGGGGTTATAGACGAGCAGTACTTC.

CDR3: CASSQEFWGGYGYTF. The CDR3 coding sequence is TGCGCCAGCAGCCAAGAATTTTGGGGTGGTTATGGCTACACCTTC. The chain is built from TRBV4-3 and TRBJ1-2; D not certain. V was shortened by 0 bases and J by 5 bases, with 13 bases between the two germline ends. The CDR3 totals 15 residues. Germline lookup yields CDR1 LGHNA and CDR2 YSLEER.

V is TRBV5-4 and J is TRBJ2-3; D uncertain. This CDR3 is 17 amino acids long. Germline V gene lookup returns CDR1 SGHNT and CDR2 YYREEE (reference sequence). Trimming removed 0 bases at V and 1 base at J, with 15 bases between. In nucleotides, the CDR3 is TGTGCCAGCAGCTTGGGGGTTCCTAGGCCCGGCACAGATACGCAGTATTTT. Translated, it gives CASSLGVPRPGTDTQYF.

V usage is TRBV29-1 and J usage is TRBJ1-2; the D gene is possibly TRBD1 (5 bases). V was shortened by 3 bases and J by 7 bases, with 12 bases between the two germline ends. This CDR3 has 12 residues. The germline CDR1 and CDR2 sequences are SQVTM and ANQGSEA. DNA of the CDR3: TGCAGCGTTGAGACAGTGGATAGTGGCTACACCTTC. Translating it yields CSVETVDSGYTF. The full variable domain, rest sourced from reference TRBV29-1 and TRBJ1-2, is SAVISQKPSRDICQRGTSLTIQCQVDSQVTMMFWYRQQPGQSLTLIATANQGSEATYESGFVIDKFPISRPNLTFSTLTVSNMSPEDSSIYLCSVETVDSGYTFGSGTRLTVV.

The rearrangement links TRBV5-1 to TRBJ1-6; tentatively, D is TRBD1 (5 bases). Looked up from germline, CDR1 is SGHRS and CDR2 is YFSETQ. Deletions cut 4 bases from V and 8 bases from J, with 10 bases between. The CDR3 extends over 13 amino acids. Here the CDR3 reads CASSMGGDSPLHF. Written as DNA, the CDR3 is TGCGCCAGCAGCATGGGGGGGGATTCACCCCTCCACTTT.

V usage is TRBV4-3 and J usage is TRBJ1-5, with D uncertain. The length of the CDR3 is 15 residues. Germline CDR1 is LGHNA and CDR2 is YSLEER. V shed 4 bases and J shed 0 bases, with 10 bases lying between them. CDR3 DNA: TGCGCCAGCAGCCCGAACAGCTATAGCAATCAGCCCCAGCATTTT. Its protein is CASSPNSYSNQPQHF.

V gene TRBV19 combines with J gene TRBJ2-7; 8 positions match TRBD2. The germline gives CDR1 LNHDA, CDR2 SQIVND (reference sequence). The trim removed 4 bases at V and 3 bases at J, leaving 11 bases unmatched. The CDR3 totals 16 residues. The CDR3 spells CASSTTTSAEFYEQYF. DNA for the CDR3: TGTGCCAGTAGTACTACGACTAGCGCCGAGTTCTACGAGCAGTACTTC.

The gene calls are TRBV7-3 and TRBJ2-1; 11 positions match TRBD2. In germline, CDR1 is SGHTA, CDR2 FQGTGA. The junction had 6 bases not matched to a gene; V was cut back by 3 bases and J by 8 bases. The CDR3 length is 15 residues. Here the CDR3 reads CASSLLAGGRDEQFF. The CDR3 nucleotides are TGTGCCAGCAGCTTGCTAGCGGGAGGTAGGGATGAGCAGTTCTTC.

The chain links TRBV3-1 (or the pseudogene TRBV3-2) to TRBJ2-5, with D tentatively TRBD1 or TRBD2 (7 bases each). V was trimmed by 3 bases and J by 1 base, leaving 12 bases between them. The CDR3 is 15 residues long. Germline values: CDR1 LGHDT, CDR2 YNNKEL (reference sequence). CDR3 in amino acids: CASSQQGGRQETQYF. The DNA of the CDR3 is TGTGCCAGCAGCCAGCAGGGGGGGCGCCAAGAGACCCAGTACTTC.

CDR3 nucleotides: TGTGCCAGCAGCAGGGGCAGGGGGGCCTTTAACAATGAGCAGTTCTTC. It specifies CASSRGRGAFNNEQFF. The chain combines TRBV7-8 with TRBJ2-1; a possible D gene is TRBD1 (7 bases). Trimming stripped 5 bases from V and 5 bases from J, with 19 bases between. Germline values: CDR1 SGHVS, CDR2 FQNEAQ. This CDR3 is 16 amino acids long. The variable domain in full, with the rest retrieved from reference TRBV7-8 and TRBJ2-1, is GAGVSQSPRYKVAKRGQDVALRCDPISGHVSLFWYQQALGQGPEFLTYFQNEAQLDKSGLPSDRFFAERPEGSVSTLKIQRTQQEDSAVYLCASSRGRGAFNNEQFFGPGTRLTVL.

V is TRBV19 and J is TRBJ1-1; 8 nucleotides agree with TRBD1. This CDR3 is 15 amino acids long. V lost 7 bases to trimming and J lost 2 bases; unmatched junction nucleotides: 9. Germline V CDR1 and CDR2: LNHDA, SQIVND (reference sequence). CDR3 coding DNA: TGTGCCAGTAAAAACCCCAGGGGGCATAACACTGAAGCTTTCTTT. It specifies CASKNPRGHNTEAFF.

This chain joins TRBV6-5 and TRBJ2-3, with D possibly TRBD2 on 6 matching bases. There are 14 residues in the CDR3. Germline values: CDR1 MNHEY, CDR2 SVGAGI. V was cut by 10 bases and J by 0 bases, with 14 bases left in between. The CDR3 protein is CANRDSASTDTQYF. The CDR3 DNA sequence: TGTGCCAACCGGGACTCGGCTAGCACAGATACGCAGTATTTT.

This CDR3 reads CASSSGQDPRVGQFF. The CDR3, as DNA: TGCGCCAGCAGCTCCGGACAGGACCCCCGCGTCGGGCAGTTCTTC. V is TRBV5-1 and J is TRBJ2-1, with 7 bases lining up with TRBD1. The V segment lost 3 bases and the J segment 12 bases; nucleotides outside the gene matches: 15. The CDR3 runs 15 residues. In germline, CDR1 is SGHRS, CDR2 YFSETQ.

The chain is built from TRBV12-5 and TRBJ1-5, with unresolved D. Germline CDR1 and CDR2: LGHNT and FRNRAP. The CDR3 runs to 15 residues. Trimming stripped 2 bases from V and 6 bases from J, with 14 bases between. The CDR3 is CASGLPWERGQPQHF. DNA for the CDR3: TGTGCTAGTGGTTTGCCCTGGGAGAGAGGTCAGCCCCAGCATTTT.